This T cell receptor beta chain was found in a study of shared clonotypes between healthy human individuals. Donation came from healthy HIV-negative adults that had no recent acute infections or vaccinations. Study results and limitations: The study sampled only blood, and tissue repertoires likely differ.

In replicate PCRs of unsorted PBMC, approximately 0.3 ug DNA, around 30,000 T cell genomes, was used. With ten immunoSEQ deep assay plates, unsorted PBMC DNA underwent sequencing. Data came from immunoSEQ multiplex PCR; TCRdb stores just in-frame clones and leaves some out. In the table there are about 460,000 clones, around 77% of which are singletons. The count of this clone is one. The antigen is undetermined. V shed 4 bases, J shed 5 bases, and the junction held 1 base outside the gene matches. The CDR3 spans 13 residues. Germline lookup yields CDR1 SGHNT and CDR2 YENEEA. This chain links TRBV11-3 with TRBJ2-7; 11 nucleotides agree with TRBD2. The specimen sequenced was PBMCs. The TCR originated in a woman aged 40 to 50 in good health. Some clones in this sample may be carry-over from other donors' samples. The CDR3 DNA follows: TGTGCCAGCAGCTCTAGCGGGAGGAACGAGCAGTACTTC. This codes for CASSSSGRNEQYF.